This T cell receptor (beta chain) was obtained from a study of blood T cell repertoires in COVID-19. On the study more broadly: Specimens from acute and convalescent COVID-19 originated in the United States, Italy and Spain.

This clone has only one observation. Symptom resolution, clearance, or two negative PCRs marked donors in Cohort 3 as recovered. Clones were read by immunoSEQ multiplex PCR, and TCRdb kept only the in-frame ones, dropping some. The profile covers 200,000 to 300,000 clones, with 86% appearing a single time and roughly 2% taken by the ten largest. The specimen sequenced was PBMCs or T cells enriched from blood (not recorded which). The sequence was obtained from a woman aged 45-65 years who had recovered from COVID-19.

CDR3 residues: CATFTGINYGYTF. The CDR3 DNA follows: TGTGCCACATTTACAGGGATTAACTATGGCTACACCTTC. The chain couples TRBV28 to TRBJ1-2, with D perhaps TRBD1 (6 bases). CDR1 is MDHEN and CDR2 is SYDVKM in the germline V gene. CDR3 size: 13 residues. V was trimmed by 10 bases and J by 1 base, leaving 13 bases between them.